A selection of T cell receptor beta chains follows, all from one sample in a study of T cell responses to AZD1222 COVID-19 vaccine. TCRdb keeps only in-frame clones here, not all; method: immunoSEQ multiplex PCR. This repertoire shows some 120,000 clones, just over 85% found once; its top ten account for 9% to 15%. Sequenced material: peripheral blood, taken on day 0 of AZD1222 vaccination. The receptors were gathered from an adult in good health. Each CDR3 is given with its conserved first and last residue. A D gene is named only where the DNA matches it firmly. Clone size appears in some rows only: once, few, many, or a class for an expanded clone.

j_call,clone_size,d_call,v_call,cdr3_aa,cdr3_nt
TRBJ1-4,NA,NA,TRBV5-1,CASSINEKLFF,TGCGCCAGCAGCATCAATGAAAAACTGTTTTTT
TRBJ2-3,NA,NA,TRBV12-3/TRBV12-4,CASRGTPDTQYF,TGTGCCAGCAGGGGGACCCCAGATACGCAGTATTTT
TRBJ1-1,NA,NA,TRBV5-4,CASSLDQGSALAFF,TGTGCCAGCAGCTTGGACCAGGGGTCGGCCTTGGCTTTCTTT
TRBJ2-1,NA,NA,TRBV27,CASSLGGLYNEQFF,TGTGCCAGCAGTTTGGGGGGGCTCTACAATGAGCAGTTCTTC
TRBJ2-6,NA,NA,TRBV4-3,CASSPQGDSGANVLTF,TGCGCCAGCAGCCCCCAGGGCGACTCTGGGGCCAACGTCCTGACTTTC
TRBJ2-1,NA,TRBD2,TRBV25-1,CASIGRPRNEQFF,TGTGCCAGCATCGGGAGGCCGCGGAATGAGCAGTTCTTC
TRBJ2-3,NA,NA,TRBV2,CASSEFATDTQYF,TGTGCCAGCAGTGAGTTTGCCACAGATACGCAGTATTTT
TRBJ2-7,NA,TRBD2,TRBV7-2,CASSTWTSGDSYEQYF,TGTGCCAGCAGCACTTGGACTAGCGGGGACTCCTACGAGCAGTACTTC
TRBJ2-2,NA,TRBD2,TRBV4-1,CASSQDGAGATGELFF,TGCGCCAGCAGCCAAGACGGAGCGGGAGCGACCGGGGAGCTGTTTTTT
TRBJ1-5,NA,NA,TRBV5-1,CASSATGEGNQPQHF,TGCGCCAGCAGCGCGACGGGGGAAGGCAATCAGCCCCAGCATTTT
TRBJ2-1,NA,TRBD2,TRBV7-8,CASSTPSGRVGSYNEQFF,TGTGCCAGCAGCACCCCCAGCGGGAGGGTCGGTTCCTACAATGAGCAGTTCTTC
TRBJ2-6,once,NA,TRBV18,CASSPGSASFRGANVLTF,TGTGCCAGCTCACCAGGGTCGGCGTCTTTTCGCGGGGCCAACGTCCTGACTTTC
TRBJ1-2,NA,TRBD1,TRBV28,CASSPDGTGGPYGYTF,TGTGCCAGCAGTCCAGATGGGACAGGGGGTCCCTATGGCTACACCTTC
TRBJ2-3,NA,TRBD2,TRBV10-3,CAISPGTSGVTDTQYF,TGTGCCATCAGCCCCGGGACTAGCGGGGTTACAGATACGCAGTATTTT
TRBJ2-1,NA,NA,TRBV27,CASSSLGGELWNEQFF,TGTGCCAGCAGTTCCTTGGGGGGAGAATTGTGGAATGAGCAGTTCTTC
TRBJ2-5,NA,NA,TRBV15,CATSRAGLGGETQYF,TGTGCCACCAGCAGAGCCGGGTTGGGGGGAGAGACCCAGTACTTC
TRBJ1-4,NA,NA,TRBV2,CASRDGGWNEKLFF,TGTGCCAGCAGGGACGGGGGCTGGAATGAAAAACTGTTTTTT
TRBJ1-2,NA,NA,TRBV6-5,CASKRVNYGYTF,TGTGCCTCTAAGAGGGTGAACTATGGCTACACCTTC
TRBJ2-1,NA,NA,TRBV3-1/TRBV3-2,CASSQVFDEQFF,TGTGCCAGCAGCCAAGTATTCGATGAGCAGTTCTTC
TRBJ2-2,NA,TRBD2,TRBV7-3,CASSWTSGSSSTGELFF,TGTGCCAGCAGCTGGACTAGCGGGAGTTCCTCCACCGGGGAGCTGTTTTTT
TRBJ2-1,NA,NA,TRBV4-3,CASSQDLGGNEQFF,TGCGCCAGCAGCCAAGACCTAGGGGGCAATGAGCAGTTCTTC
TRBJ2-1,NA,TRBD2,TRBV4-1,CASSHPGLAGGPGVNEQFF,TGCGCCAGCAGCCACCCGGGACTAGCGGGGGGCCCCGGCGTCAATGAGCAGTTCTTC